This TCR beta chain originates from a study of cytomegalovirus exposure and HLA in healthy donors. Turning to the study itself: Assignment to the Caucasian-associated ancestry cluster applied to less than 85% of the approximately 400 genotyped donors. The study, taken as a whole, reports: Upon later analysis, HLA-associated TCR beta chains proved more clonally expanded than other, equally common chains. Productive rates of about 87% or about 30% were seen for most TCR beta V segments in an earlier analysis.

Amplification used 60 Vbeta primers and 13 Jbeta primers. The authors' processing: Some 11 million shared chains were among the approximately 82 million unique TCR beta chains that a later analysis counted. Measured with immunoSEQ multiplex PCR; TCRdb has only the in-frame clones, and not every one. The V and J calls and clone size come from that table; D and trimming were worked out from the DNA. This repertoire shows about 61,000 clones, about 89% found once; its top ten account for about 1.6%. The V gene lost 5 bases and the J gene lost 0 bases, with 4 bases spanning the gap. The CDR3 spans 12 residues. Germline assignment: CDR1 MNHEY and CDR2 SMNVEV (reference sequence). About this clone: The antigen is unknown.

The origin of this receptor is a young man in good health and CMV-seropositive. The chain recombines TRBV27 with TRBJ1-1; D unresolved. The specimen was PBMCs. CDR3 region: CASSKLNTEAFF. CDR3 DNA sequence: TGTGCCAGCAGTAAGCTGAACACTGAAGCTTTCTTT.